A selection of T cell receptor beta chains follows, all from one sample in a study of metastatic and nonmetastatic thyroid tumors. TCRdb re-processed the PCR reads through MiXCR. Of some 26,000 clones listed, roughly 24% are singletons. The material sequenced was blood. These receptors all come from a male donor with papillary thyroid cancer or a benign thyroid nodule (not recorded which). Some clones in this sample may be carry-over from other donors' samples. Each CDR3 is given with its conserved first and last residue. A D gene is named only where the DNA matches it firmly. Clone size is shown for a subset of rows, as once, few, many or a class of expanded clone.

size	D	V	J	DNA	CDR3
few	TRBD1	TRBV12-3/TRBV12-4	TRBJ2-3	TGTGCCAGCGGCCCATCGGGACAGGGGTCAGATACGCAGTATTTT	CASGPSGQGSDTQYF
few	TRBD1	TRBV24-1	TRBJ2-2	TGTGCCACCAGTCTCAGAAAGGGGGCTGCCGGGGAGCTGTTTTTT	CATSLRKGAAGELFF
-	-	TRBV6-9	TRBJ2-2	TGTGCCAGCAGTTCTTCAGAGACCGGGGAGCTGTTTTTT	CASSSSETGELFF
medium-sized	-	TRBV7-3	TRBJ1-1	TGTGCCAGCAGCTATTCAGACACTGAAGCTTTCTTT	CASSYSDTEAFF
once	-	TRBV30	TRBJ1-4	TGTGCCTGGAGTAGAAAGGTTAAGGAAAAACTGTTTTTT	CAWSRKVKEKLFF
-	TRBD2	TRBV18	TRBJ2-5	TGTTCCAGCTCAGCCCCTCCCGGGACTAGAGGGAGGATCCAAGAGACCCAGTACTTC	CSSSAPPGTRGRIQETQYF
medium-sized	-	TRBV7-3	TRBJ2-7	TGTGCCAGCAGCTTAGACCGGGCTTCTCACTACGAGCAGTACTTC	CASSLDRASHYEQYF
many	-	TRBV5-1	TRBJ1-1	TGCGCCAGCAGCCCGGAGGGGCGGACCACTGAAGCTTTCTTT	CASSPEGRTTEAFF
many	TRBD2	TRBV6-1	TRBJ2-7	TGTGCCAGCAGTGAAGGGGGACTAGCGCCCTACGAGCAGTACTTC	CASSEGGLAPYEQYF
-	-	TRBV12-3/TRBV12-4	TRBJ2-7	TGTACCAGCAGACTTGACACCCCCTACGAGCAGTACTTC	CTSRLDTPYEQYF
many	TRBD2	TRBV7-9	TRBJ2-1	TGTGCCAGCAGCTTAGCTTGGACTAGCGGGATGAGATACAATGAGCAGTTCTTC	CASSLAWTSGMRYNEQFF
many	TRBD2	TRBV29-1	TRBJ2-7	TGCAGCGCACGGACTAGCGGGAGGGACGAGCAGTACTTC	CSARTSGRDEQYF
-	-	TRBV7-8	TRBJ1-5	TGTGCCAGCAGCCCTGATCGCAGGGTCGGTCAGCCCCAGCATTTT	CASSPDRRVGQPQHF
-	-	TRBV2	TRBJ1-2	TGTGCCAGCAGCCCCTTGACGGACAACTATGGCTACACCTTC	CASSPLTDNYGYTF
many	-	TRBV15	TRBJ1-1	TGTGCCACCAGCAGGGCCTCGGCGGGTTCTGAAGCTTTCTTT	CATSRASAGSEAFF
many	-	TRBV28	TRBJ2-5	TGTGCCAGCAAATACCGACAGGCATGGGAGACCCAGTACTTC	CASKYRQAWETQYF